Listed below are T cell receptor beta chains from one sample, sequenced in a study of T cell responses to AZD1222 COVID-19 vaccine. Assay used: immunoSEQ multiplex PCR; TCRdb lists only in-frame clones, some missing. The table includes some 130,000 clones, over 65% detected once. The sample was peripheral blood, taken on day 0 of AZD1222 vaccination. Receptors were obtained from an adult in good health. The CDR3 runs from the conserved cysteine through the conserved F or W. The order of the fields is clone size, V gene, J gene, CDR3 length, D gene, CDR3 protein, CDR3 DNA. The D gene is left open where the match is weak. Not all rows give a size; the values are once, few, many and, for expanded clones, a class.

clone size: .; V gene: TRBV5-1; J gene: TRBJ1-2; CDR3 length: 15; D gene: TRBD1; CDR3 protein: CASSLETGRLSGYTF; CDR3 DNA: TGCGCCAGCAGCTTGGAGACAGGGCGGTTAAGTGGCTACACCTTC
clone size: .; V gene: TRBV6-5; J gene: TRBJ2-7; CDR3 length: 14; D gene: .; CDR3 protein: CASRGGRQGLEQYF; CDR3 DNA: TGTGCCAGCAGGGGGGGGCGGCAGGGCCTCGAGCAGTACTTC
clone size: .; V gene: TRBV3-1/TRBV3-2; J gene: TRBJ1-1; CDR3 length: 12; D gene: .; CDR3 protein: CASSPKQGAAFF; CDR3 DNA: TGTGCCAGCAGCCCCAAGCAAGGGGCAGCTTTCTTT
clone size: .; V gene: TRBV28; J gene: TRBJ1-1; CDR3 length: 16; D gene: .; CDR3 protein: CASSSPGRNMNTEAFF; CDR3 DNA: TGTGCCAGCAGTTCCCCCGGACGGAATATGAACACTGAAGCTTTCTTT
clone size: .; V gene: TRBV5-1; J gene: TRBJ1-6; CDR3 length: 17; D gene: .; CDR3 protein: CASSPAWQQGRNSPLHF; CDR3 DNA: TGCGCCAGCAGCCCCGCCTGGCAGCAGGGTCGAAATTCACCCCTCCACTTT
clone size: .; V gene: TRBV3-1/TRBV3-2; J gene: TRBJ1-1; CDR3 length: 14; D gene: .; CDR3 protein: CASSQMRMNTEAFF; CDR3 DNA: TGTGCCAGCAGCCAGATGCGCATGAACACTGAAGCTTTCTTT
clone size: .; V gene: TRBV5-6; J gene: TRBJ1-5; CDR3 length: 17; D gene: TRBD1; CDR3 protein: CASSLGTGGWSNQPQHF; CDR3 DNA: TGTGCCAGCAGCTTGGGGACAGGGGGCTGGAGCAATCAGCCCCAGCATTTT
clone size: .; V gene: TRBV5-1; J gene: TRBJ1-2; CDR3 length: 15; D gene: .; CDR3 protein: CASSLAELGFYGYTF; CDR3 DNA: TGCGCCAGCAGCTTGGCGGAGCTGGGATTCTATGGCTACACCTTC
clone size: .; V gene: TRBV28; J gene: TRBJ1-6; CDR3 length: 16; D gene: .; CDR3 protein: CASSSTRSSYNSPLHF; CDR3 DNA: TGTGCCAGCAGTTCGACCAGGAGCTCCTATAATTCACCCCTCCACTTT
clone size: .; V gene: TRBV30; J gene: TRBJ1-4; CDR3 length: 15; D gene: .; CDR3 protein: CAWMGAQGGGEKLFF; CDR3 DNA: TGTGCCTGGATGGGCGCCCAGGGAGGCGGTGAAAAACTGTTTTTT
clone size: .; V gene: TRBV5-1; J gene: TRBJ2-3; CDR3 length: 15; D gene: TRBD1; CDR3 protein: CASGQKRDRADTQYF; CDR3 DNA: TGCGCCAGCGGACAAAAACGGGACAGGGCTGATACGCAGTATTTT
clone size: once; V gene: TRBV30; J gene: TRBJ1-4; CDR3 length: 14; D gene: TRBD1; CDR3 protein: CAWSFGTGNEKLFF; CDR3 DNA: TGTGCCTGGAGCTTCGGGACAGGCAATGAAAAACTGTTTTTT
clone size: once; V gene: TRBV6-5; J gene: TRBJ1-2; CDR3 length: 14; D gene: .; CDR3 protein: CASSYSETAYGYTF; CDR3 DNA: TGTGCCAGCAGTTACTCGGAAACAGCCTATGGCTACACCTTC
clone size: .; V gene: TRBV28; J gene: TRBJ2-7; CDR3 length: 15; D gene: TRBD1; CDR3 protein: CASRDLGQGLYEQYF; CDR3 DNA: TGTGCCAGCAGGGACTTGGGACAGGGTCTATACGAGCAGTACTTC
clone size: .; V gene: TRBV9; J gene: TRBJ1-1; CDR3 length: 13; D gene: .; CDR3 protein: CASSVSGTEGAFF; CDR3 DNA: TGTGCCAGCAGCGTTTCAGGGACGGAGGGAGCTTTCTTT
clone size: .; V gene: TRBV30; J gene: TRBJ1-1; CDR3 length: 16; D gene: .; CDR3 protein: CAWSPRKGLRNTEAFF; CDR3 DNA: TGTGCCTGGAGTCCTCGGAAGGGACTGAGGAACACTGAAGCTTTCTTT
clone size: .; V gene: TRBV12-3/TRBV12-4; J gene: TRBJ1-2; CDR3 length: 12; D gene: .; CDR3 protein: CASSYRSYGYTF; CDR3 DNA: TGTGCCAGCAGTTATAGGAGCTATGGCTACACCTTC
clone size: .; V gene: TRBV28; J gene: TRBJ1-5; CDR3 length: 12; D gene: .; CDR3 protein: CASGLPGQPQHF; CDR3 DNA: TGTGCCAGCGGACTCCCGGGTCAGCCCCAGCATTTT
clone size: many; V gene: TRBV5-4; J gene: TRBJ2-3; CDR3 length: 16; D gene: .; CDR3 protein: CASSLPLLGNTDTQYF; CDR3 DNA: TGTGCCAGCAGCTTGCCCCTTTTAGGGAACACAGATACGCAGTATTTT
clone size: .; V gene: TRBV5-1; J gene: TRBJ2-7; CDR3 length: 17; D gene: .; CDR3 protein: CASSLTSGRWGIYEQYF; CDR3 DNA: TGCGCCAGCAGCTTGACCTCTGGACGTTGGGGAATCTACGAGCAGTACTTC
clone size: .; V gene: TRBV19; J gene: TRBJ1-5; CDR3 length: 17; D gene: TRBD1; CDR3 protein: CASSIKETGVRNQPQHF; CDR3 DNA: TGTGCCAGTAGTATAAAAGAGACAGGGGTCCGCAATCAGCCCCAGCATTTT
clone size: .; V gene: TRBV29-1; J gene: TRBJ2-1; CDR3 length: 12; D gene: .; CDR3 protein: CSPRTWGNEQFF; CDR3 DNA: TGCAGCCCTCGAACGTGGGGCAATGAGCAGTTCTTC
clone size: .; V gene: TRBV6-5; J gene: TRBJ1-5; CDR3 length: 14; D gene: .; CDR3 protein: CASSWDGRNQPQHF; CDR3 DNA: TGTGCCAGCAGTTGGGACGGGCGCAATCAGCCCCAGCATTTT
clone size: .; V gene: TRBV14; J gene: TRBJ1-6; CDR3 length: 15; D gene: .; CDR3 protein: CASSQQATYNSPLHF; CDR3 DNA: TGTGCCAGCAGCCAACAGGCGACGTATAATTCACCCCTCCACTTT